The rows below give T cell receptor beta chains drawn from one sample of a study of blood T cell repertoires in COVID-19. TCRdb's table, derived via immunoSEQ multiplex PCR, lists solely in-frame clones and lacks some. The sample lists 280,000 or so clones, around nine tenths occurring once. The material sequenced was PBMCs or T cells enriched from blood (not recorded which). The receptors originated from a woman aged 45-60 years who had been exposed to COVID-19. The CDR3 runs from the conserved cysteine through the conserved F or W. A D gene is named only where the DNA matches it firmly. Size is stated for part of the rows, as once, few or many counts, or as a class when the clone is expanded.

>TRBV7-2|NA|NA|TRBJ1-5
CASSHPTSNQPQHF
TGTGCCAGCAGCCATCCGACAAGCAATCAGCCCCAGCATTTT
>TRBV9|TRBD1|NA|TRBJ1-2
CASSVDRATEGYTF
TGTGCCAGCAGCGTGGACAGGGCCACGGAGGGCTACACCTTC
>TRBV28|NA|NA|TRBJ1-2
CASSFAGARYTF
TGTGCCAGCAGTTTCGCGGGGGCTCGCTACACCTTC
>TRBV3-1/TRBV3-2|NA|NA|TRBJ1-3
CASSQDTRNGNTIYF
TGTGCCAGCAGCCAAGATACCAGAAATGGAAACACCATATATTTT
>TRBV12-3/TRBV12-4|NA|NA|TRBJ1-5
CASSLGSGQPQHF
TGTGCCAGCAGTTTGGGGTCGGGGCAGCCCCAGCATTTT
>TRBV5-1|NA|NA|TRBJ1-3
CASSLAGRGNTIYF
TGCGCCAGCAGCTTGGCAGGGCGCGGAAACACCATATATTTT
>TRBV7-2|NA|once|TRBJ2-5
CASSLVWTETKETQYF
TGTGCCAGCAGCTTAGTCTGGACGGAGACTAAAGAGACCCAGTACTTC
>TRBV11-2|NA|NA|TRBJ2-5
CASSSEMRTQYF
TGTGCCAGCAGCTCCGAGATGAGGACCCAGTACTTC
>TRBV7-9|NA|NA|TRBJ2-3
CASSSPASELSYF
TGTGCCAGCAGCTCCCCTGCTAGCGAGTTATCCTATTTT
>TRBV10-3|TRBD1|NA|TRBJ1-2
CAITLGQGQLGGGYTF
TGTGCCATCACCCTTGGACAGGGGCAGCTCGGAGGGGGCTACACCTTC
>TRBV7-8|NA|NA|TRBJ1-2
CASSLVARYGYTF
TGTGCCAGCAGCTTAGTAGCCCGCTATGGCTACACCTTC
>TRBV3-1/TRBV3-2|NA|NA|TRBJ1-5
CASSQFGGQPQHF
TGTGCCAGCAGCCAATTTGGAGGTCAGCCCCAGCATTTT
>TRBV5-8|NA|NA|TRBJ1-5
CASSLSRQHNQPQHF
TGTGCCAGCAGCTTGTCCCGACAGCACAATCAGCCCCAGCATTTT
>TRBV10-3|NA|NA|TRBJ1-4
CAISGTEKLFF
TGTGCCATCAGTGGGACAGAAAAACTGTTTTTT
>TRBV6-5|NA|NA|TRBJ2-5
CASRDGELGSQYF
TGTGCCAGCAGGGACGGGGAATTGGGGTCCCAGTACTTC
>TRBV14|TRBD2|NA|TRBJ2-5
CASSQERRGAQETQYF
TGTGCCAGCAGCCAAGAGCGGCGGGGGGCCCAAGAGACCCAGTACTTC
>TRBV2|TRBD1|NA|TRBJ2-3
CASSLTGEVTDTQYF
TGTGCCAGCAGCCTGACAGGGGAGGTCACAGATACGCAGTATTTT
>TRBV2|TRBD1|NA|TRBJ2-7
CASVRQIAGTGGSYEQYF
TGTGCCAGTGTCAGACAGATTGCGGGGACAGGGGGCTCCTACGAGCAGTACTTC
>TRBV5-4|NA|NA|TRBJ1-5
CASSIQGFNQPQHF
TGTGCCAGCAGCATACAGGGTTTTAATCAGCCCCAGCATTTT
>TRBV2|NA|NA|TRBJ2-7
CASSDLVAGVEQYF
TGTGCCAGCAGTGACTTAGTGGCAGGGGTCGAGCAGTACTTC
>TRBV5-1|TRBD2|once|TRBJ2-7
CASSELAGGQPYEQYF
TGCGCCAGCAGCGAACTAGCGGGGGGCCAACCCTACGAGCAGTACTTC
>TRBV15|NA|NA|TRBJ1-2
CATSRTTRSNGHGYTF
TGTGCCACCAGCCGAACGACACGGTCCAACGGCCATGGCTACACCTTC
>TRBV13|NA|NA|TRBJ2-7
CASSPPIRNEQYF
TGTGCCAGCAGCCCCCCGATCAGGAACGAGCAGTACTTC
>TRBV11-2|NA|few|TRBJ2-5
CASSPLWGEETQYF
TGTGCCAGCAGCCCCTTATGGGGGGAAGAGACCCAGTACTTC
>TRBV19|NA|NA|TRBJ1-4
CASRPDGGITNEKLFF
TGTGCCAGTAGGCCCGACGGGGGTATCACTAATGAAAAACTGTTTTTT
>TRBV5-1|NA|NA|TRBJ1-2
CASSRTVNYGYTF
TGCGCCAGCAGCAGGACAGTTAACTATGGCTACACCTTC
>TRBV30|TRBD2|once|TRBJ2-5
CAWSANGGAAETQYF
TGTGCCTGGAGTGCCAACGGGGGGGCCGCGGAGACCCAGTACTTC
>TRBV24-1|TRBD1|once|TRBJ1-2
CATSDPTTPGQGTNYGYTF
TGTGCCACCAGTGATCCGACCACACCGGGACAGGGGACCAACTATGGCTACACCTTC
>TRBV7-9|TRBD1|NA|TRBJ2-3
CASSSGTEADTQYF
TGTGCCAGCAGCTCGGGGACAGAGGCAGATACGCAGTATTTT
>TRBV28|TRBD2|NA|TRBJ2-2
CASRVAGNTGELFF
TGTGCCAGCAGAGTAGCGGGGAACACCGGGGAGCTGTTTTTT
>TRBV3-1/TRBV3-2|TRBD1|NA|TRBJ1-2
CASTGQGNYGYTF
TGTGCCAGCACAGGACAGGGAAACTATGGCTACACCTTC
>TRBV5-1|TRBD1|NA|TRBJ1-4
CASSEQGVANEKLFF
TGCGCCAGCAGCGAACAGGGGGTCGCTAATGAAAAACTGTTTTTT
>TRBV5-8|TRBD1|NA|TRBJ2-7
CASSLTGGEQYF
TGTGCCAGCAGCTTGACAGGGGGCGAGCAGTACTTC
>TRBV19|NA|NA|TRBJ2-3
CASSSTGTDTQYF
TGTGCCAGTAGTAGTACAGGGACAGATACGCAGTATTTT
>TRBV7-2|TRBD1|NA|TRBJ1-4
CASRAQTGIREKLFF
TGTGCCAGCAGGGCACAGACAGGGATTCGTGAAAAACTGTTTTTT
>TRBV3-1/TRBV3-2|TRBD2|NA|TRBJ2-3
CASSTSSGSTDTQYF
TGTGCCAGCAGCACCTCTAGCGGCAGCACAGATACGCAGTATTTT
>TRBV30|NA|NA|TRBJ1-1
CAWRPGGVNTEAFF
TGTGCCTGGAGGCCCGGGGGGGTGAACACTGAAGCTTTCTTT
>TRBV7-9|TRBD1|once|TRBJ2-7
CASSRQGSYEQYF
TGTGCCAGCAGTCGACAGGGGTCCTACGAGCAGTACTTC
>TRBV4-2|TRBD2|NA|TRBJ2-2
CASSQEAAGGPGELFF
TGTGCCAGCAGCCAAGAGGCGGCGGGGGGGCCCGGGGAGCTGTTTTTT
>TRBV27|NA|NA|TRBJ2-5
CASSLVGRGRQETQYF
TGTGCCAGCAGTTTAGTAGGCAGGGGAAGGCAAGAGACCCAGTACTTC
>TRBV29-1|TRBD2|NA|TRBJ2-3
CSAEIAGGKGDTQYF
TGCAGTGCAGAGATAGCGGGGGGAAAAGGAGATACGCAGTATTTT
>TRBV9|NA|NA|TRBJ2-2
CASSVRGGAGTGELFF
TGTGCCAGCAGCGTGAGGGGGGGCGCCGGGACCGGGGAGCTGTTTTTT
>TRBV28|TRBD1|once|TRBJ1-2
CASSLSTPTGVGYTF
TGTGCCAGCAGTTTAAGCACCCCGACAGGGGTAGGCTACACCTTC
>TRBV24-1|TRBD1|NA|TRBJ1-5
CATSDHRGAGQPQHF
TGTGCCACCAGTGACCACAGGGGTGCGGGTCAGCCCCAGCATTTT
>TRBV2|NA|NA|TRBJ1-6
CASSPLGTYYNSPLHF
TGTGCCAGCAGTCCGCTCGGGACATATTATAATTCACCCCTCCACTTT
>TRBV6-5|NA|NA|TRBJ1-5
CASRGYGVNQPQHF
TGTGCCAGCAGGGGTTACGGGGTCAATCAGCCCCAGCATTTT
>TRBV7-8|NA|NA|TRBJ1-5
CASSRRTEPYQPQHF
TGTGCCAGCAGCCGACGGACAGAGCCTTATCAGCCCCAGCATTTT
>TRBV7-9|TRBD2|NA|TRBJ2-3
CASSFSRGGRTDTQYF
TGTGCCAGCAGCTTCTCGCGGGGGGGCCGCACAGATACGCAGTATTTT
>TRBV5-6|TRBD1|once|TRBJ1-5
CASSSGQGVNQPQHF
TGTGCCAGCAGCTCCGGACAGGGGGTAAATCAGCCCCAGCATTTT
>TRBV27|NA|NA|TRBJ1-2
CASSFPRGYGYTF
TGTGCCAGCAGTTTCCCCAGGGGCTATGGCTACACCTTC
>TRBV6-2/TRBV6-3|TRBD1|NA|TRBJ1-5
CASSGQGGTQPQHF
TGTGCCAGCAGTGGACAGGGCGGCACTCAGCCCCAGCATTTT
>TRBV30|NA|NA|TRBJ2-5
CAWSVSQVVETQYF
TGTGCCTGGAGTGTAAGTCAGGTTGTTGAGACCCAGTACTTC
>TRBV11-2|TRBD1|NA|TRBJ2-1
CASSSRGQGWNEQFF
TGTGCCAGCAGCTCGAGGGGACAGGGATGGAATGAGCAGTTCTTC